This T cell receptor (beta chain) was observed in a study of CD8 T cells in ankylosing spondylitis. MiXCR, applied by TCRdb to the 5' RACE reads, yields one record per CDR3 protein. The sample shows 150,000 to 200,000 distinct CDR3 sequences, roughly 13% of them seen only once. CDR1 is LGHDT and CDR2 is YNNKEL in the germline V gene (reference sequence). This CDR3 comprises 12 residues. The V gene lost 3 bases and the J gene lost 2 bases, with 5 bases spanning the gap. The rearrangement links TRBV3-1 to TRBJ2-7, with D uncertain. Sequencing was carried out using blood, either unsorted or a sorted T cell fraction (not recorded which). The source is a male donor with ankylosing spondylitis or in good health (not recorded which). This chain's CDR3 is CASSQETYEQYF. DNA for the CDR3: TGTGCCAGCAGCCAGGAGACCTACGAGCAGTACTTC.